Presented here are 28 T cell receptor beta chains from one specimen sequenced in a study of Ad26.COV2.S vaccination and SARS-CoV-2 variants. Here immunoSEQ multiplex PCR was the method, and the copy in TCRdb shows in-frame clones only, minus some. This repertoire shows 440,000 or so clones, 92% found once; its top ten account for around 1.8%. Indicated treatment: roughly 20 received Ad26.COV2.S at low or high dose, single or two shots; about 5 received placebo; per-sample allocation not given. On day 63 after the first injection, vaccine and placebo recipients gave samples. The source was peripheral blood, collected in a trial of Ad26.COV2.S vaccine versus placebo. These receptors all come from a person aged 18-60 years who received the Ad26.COV2.S COVID-19 vaccine or a placebo.

V usage is TRBV7-9 and J usage is TRBJ2-2; D is perhaps TRBD2 (6 bases). The germline gives CDR1 SEHNR, CDR2 FQNEAQ (reference sequence). The CDR3 covers 18 residues. The germline V and J ends were trimmed by 5 bases and 0 bases, with 19 bases remaining between them. CDR3 sequence reads: CASSRPPRTNTNTGELFF. The CDR3 DNA follows: TGTGCCAGCAGCCGACCCCCCCGGACTAATACGAACACCGGGGAGCTGTTTTTT.

The chain carries TRBV19 and TRBJ1-6, with D possibly being TRBD1 (5 bases). The germline V gene has CDR1 LNHDA and CDR2 SQIVND (reference sequence). The CDR3 loop spans 18 amino acids. V was shortened by 3 bases and J by 0 bases, with 15 bases between the two germline ends. The chain's CDR3 is CASSMRQPYPSYNSPLHF. DNA for the CDR3: TGTGCCAGTAGTATGAGACAGCCATATCCCTCCTATAATTCACCCCTCCACTTT. Full variable domain (outside the CDR3, taken from reference TRBV19 and TRBJ1-6): DGGITQSPKYLFRKEGQNVTLSCEQNLNHDAMYWYRQDPGQGLRLIYYSQIVNDFQKGDIAEGYSVSREKKESFPLTVTSAQKNPTAFYLCASSMRQPYPSYNSPLHFGNGTRLTVT.

This sequence joins TRBV18 and TRBJ2-7; a weak D match, TRBD2 (7 bases). Looked up from germline, CDR1 is KGHSH and CDR2 is LQKENI. The length of the CDR3 is 14 residues. The V end lost 5 bases, the J end lost 5 bases, and 16 bases lay between the germline ends. The CDR3 loop reads CASSSGTRGDEQYF. The CDR3 DNA follows: TGTGCCAGCTCAAGCGGGACACGGGGCGACGAGCAGTACTTC.

The gene calls are TRBV7-2 and TRBJ2-1; D assignment may be TRBD1 or TRBD2 (5 bases each). V was cut by 0 bases and J by 3 bases, with 12 bases left in between. The V gene's germline CDR1 is SGHTA and CDR2 FQGNSA. The CDR3 covers 16 residues. The CDR3 sequence: CASSLASGTGYNEQFF. The CDR3 DNA reads TGTGCCAGCAGCTTAGCTTCTGGGACCGGCTACAATGAGCAGTTCTTC.

This chain joins TRBV2 and TRBJ1-5; 10 bases match TRBD1. The V and J ends lost 6 bases and 2 bases, in that order; junction bases with no gene match: 7. Germline CDR1 SNHLY, CDR2 FYNNEI. This CDR3 comprises 16 residues. CDR3: CASSRAGTGGNQPQHF. CDR3 DNA: TGTGCCAGCAGCCGAGCCGGGACAGGGGGCAATCAGCCCCAGCATTTT. The whole variable domain, filled in from reference TRBV2 and TRBJ1-5, reads EPEVTQTPSHQVTQMGQEVILRCVPISNHLYFYWYRQILGQKVEFLVSFYNNEISEKSEIFDDQFSVERPDGSNFTLKIRSTKLEDSAMYFCASSRAGTGGNQPQHFGDGTRLSIL.

The rearrangement joins TRBV28 to TRBJ2-1; D perhaps matches TRBD2 (5 bases). CDR3 length: 15 residues. Trimming took 1 base from V and 3 from J, leaving 10 bases between them. Germline V gives CDR1 MDHEN, CDR2 SYDVKM. CDR3 in amino acids: CASSLYYRDYNEQFF. Here the CDR3 DNA reads TGTGCCAGCAGTTTATACTACCGGGACTACAATGAGCAGTTCTTC.

This rearrangement joins TRBV5-6 to TRBJ1-1, with 12 positions matching TRBD1. Germline loops: CDR1 SGHDT, CDR2 YYEEEE. With 4 bases clipped from V and 1 base from J, the junction kept 5 bases outside the gene matches. The CDR3 length is 16 residues. This CDR3 is CASSLGTGGPNTEAFF. The CDR3 nucleotides are TGTGCCAGCAGCCTAGGGACAGGGGGCCCGAACACTGAAGCTTTCTTT.

The chain joins TRBV30 to TRBJ1-4; 11 nucleotides match TRBD1. The CDR3 has 15 amino acids. CDR1 and CDR2 from the germline V gene are GTSNPN and SVGIG (reference sequence). The V and J ends lost 4 bases and 7 bases, in that order; junction bases with no gene match: 8. Here the CDR3 DNA reads TGTGCCTGGACCTCCCCCGGGACAGGGGGTGAAAAACTGTTTTTT. It codes for CAWTSPGTGGEKLFF.

The V and J genes are TRBV7-2 and TRBJ2-5; D not certain. Germline CDR1 SGHTA, CDR2 FQGNSA. The CDR3 has 15 amino acids. Trimming shortened V by 1 base and J by 4 bases, and 13 bases separated the two germline ends. CDR3 sequence reads: CASSLVRSWGETQYF. The CDR3 nucleotides are TGTGCCAGCAGCTTAGTGCGCTCCTGGGGAGAGACCCAGTACTTC.

Of note for this clone: Other DNA sequences in this specimen translate into the identical CDR3. The chain combines TRBV27 with TRBJ2-7; D possibly corresponds to TRBD1 (6 bases). The germline V and J ends were trimmed by 4 bases and 3 bases, with 10 bases remaining between them. CDR1 and CDR2 from the germline V gene are MNHEY and SMNVEV (reference sequence). The length of the CDR3 is 13 residues. The CDR3 region has the DNA TGTGCCAGCAGTTCCGGACAGAGCTACGAGCAGTACTTC. This encodes CASSSGQSYEQYF.

The chain carries TRBV5-6 and TRBJ1-2; no firm D call. Trimming took 9 bases from V and 4 from J, leaving 7 bases between them. Germline lookup yields CDR1 SGHDT and CDR2 YYEEEE. The CDR3 covers 10 residues. The CDR3 loop is CATLGYGYTF. CDR3 sequence (DNA): TGTGCCACCCTCGGCTATGGCTACACCTTC.

V gene TRBV5-1 combines with J gene TRBJ2-5, with TRBD1 as a possible D gene (6 bases). Per the germline V gene, CDR1 is SGHRS and CDR2 is YFSETQ. V was shortened by 5 bases and J by 0 bases, with 11 bases between the two germline ends. The CDR3 is 14 residues long. The CDR3 DNA sequence: TGCGCCAGCAGACCTACAGGGTACCAAGAGACCCAGTACTTC. It is translated as CASRPTGYQETQYF.

This rearrangement joins TRBV6-6 to TRBJ1-1; D unclear. CDR3 length: 12 amino acids. The germline V and J ends were trimmed by 4 bases and 8 bases, with 11 bases remaining between them. CDR1 and CDR2 from the germline V gene are MNHNY and SVGAGI (reference sequence). The CDR3 sequence: CASSLRSQEAFF. The DNA for the CDR3 is TGTGCCAGCAGTTTACGGTCACAAGAAGCTTTCTTT.

The J gene is TRBJ1-2, the V gene TRBV30; no definite D call. V lost 2 bases and J lost 4, with 11 bases in between. Per the germline V gene, CDR1 is GTSNPN and CDR2 is SVGIG (reference sequence). The CDR3 has 13 amino acids. CDR3 protein: CAWSTSWGYGYTF. In nucleotides, the CDR3 is TGTGCCTGGAGTACTTCGTGGGGCTATGGCTACACCTTC.

The chain is built from TRBV6-4 and TRBJ2-2; D is uncertain. V lost 6 bases and J lost 6, with 11 bases in between. CDR3 length: 13 amino acids. In germline, CDR1 is MRHNA, CDR2 SNTAGT. CDR3 region: CASSGSNSGELFF. CDR3 bases: TGTGCCAGCAGCGGGTCCAATTCCGGGGAGCTGTTTTTT.

The J gene is TRBJ1-1, the V gene TRBV30; tentatively, D is TRBD1 (5 bases). The CDR3 spans 13 residues. V was clipped by 2 bases and J by 7 bases, with 14 bases between them. Germline CDR1 GTSNPN, CDR2 SVGIG (reference sequence). The CDR3 bases are TGTGCCTGGAGTAGGCAGGGCGGCCTTGAAGCTTTCTTT. Protein: CAWSRQGGLEAFF.

This rearrangement joins TRBV27 to TRBJ2-5; 8 bases align to TRBD1. V gave up 7 bases and J gave up 3 bases; unmatched junction bases: 7. The CDR3 runs to 14 residues. CDR1 is MNHEY, CDR2 SMNVEV, per germline (reference sequence). CDR3 residues: CASIRTGPKETQYF. CDR3 bases: TGTGCCAGCATCAGGACAGGGCCAAAAGAGACCCAGTACTTC.

For the CDR3, the DNA is TGTGCCAGTAGGCTCGGACGAAGCAATCAGCCCCAGCATTTT. As protein: CASRLGRSNQPQHF. V gene TRBV19 combines with J gene TRBJ1-5; D call uncertain. The V end lost 6 bases, the J end lost 1 base, and 10 bases lay between the germline ends. The CDR3 covers 14 residues. CDR1 LNHDA and CDR2 SQIVND come from the germline V gene (reference sequence).

The J gene is TRBJ1-2, the V gene TRBV6-5; a possible D gene is TRBD1 (6 bases). V was shortened by 6 bases and J by 5 bases, with 13 bases between the two germline ends. CDR1 is MNHEY and CDR2 is SVGAGI in the germline V gene. The CDR3 has 13 residues. CDR3 nucleotide sequence: TGTGCCAGCAGCTTTACTCAGGGGTATGGCTACACCTTC. It specifies CASSFTQGYGYTF.

The CDR3 here is CAISEIGRAVNTDTQYF. The CDR3 DNA sequence: TGTGCCATCAGTGAAATCGGGAGGGCAGTAAACACAGATACGCAGTATTTT. V usage is TRBV10-3 and J usage is TRBJ2-3, with 8 bases identical to TRBD2. This CDR3 has 17 residues. CDR1 ENHRY and CDR2 SYGVKD come from the germline V gene. V was clipped by 3 bases and J by 2 bases; unmatched bases: 10.

The J gene is TRBJ2-7, the V gene TRBV6-2 or TRBV6-3; a weak D match, TRBD2 (6 bases). CDR3 length equals 14 residues. The V gene lost 0 bases and the J gene lost 5 bases, with 11 bases spanning the gap. Germline CDR1 and CDR2: MNHEY and SVGEGT. The CDR3 nucleotides are TGTGCCAGCAGTTACTCGCGGGGTAGCCACGAGCAGTACTTC. Translation: CASSYSRGSHEQYF.

This rearrangement joins TRBV19 to TRBJ2-2; 10 positions match TRBD1. The CDR3 is 16 residues long. The V segment lost 7 bases and the J segment 3 bases; nucleotides outside the gene matches: 8. Germline V gene data show CDR1 as LNHDA and CDR2 as SQIVND (reference sequence). Here the CDR3 reads CASTIFGTGDTGELFF. The DNA of the CDR3 is TGTGCCAGTACCATCTTTGGGACAGGGGACACCGGGGAGCTGTTTTTT.

The chain recombines TRBV5-6 with TRBJ1-2; D remains ambiguous. Trimming stripped 5 bases from V and 1 base from J, with 12 bases between. This CDR3 is 14 amino acids long. Looked up from germline, CDR1 is SGHDT and CDR2 is YYEEEE. As DNA, the CDR3 is TGTGCCAGCAGGGGAGTTCGGGTTAACTATGGCTACACCTTC. Translated: CASRGVRVNYGYTF.

A word on this clone: Other DNA sequences in this sample translate to the same CDR3. CDR3 in amino acids: CASRQGSYEQYF. The DNA of the CDR3 is TGTGCCAGCCGACAGGGTTCCTACGAGCAGTACTTC. This chain joins TRBV6-6 and TRBJ2-7, with 7 bases that match TRBD1. Trimming at V came to 8 bases and at J to 1 base, leaving 2 bases not matched to a gene. The CDR3 is 12 amino acids. Germline CDR1 MNHNY, CDR2 SVGAGI (reference sequence).

This clone was detected once. The rearrangement links TRBV7-2 to TRBJ2-5; the match to TRBD2 covers 7 bases. Trimming removed 1 base from V and 4 bases from J; junction bases left unmatched: 9. The germline CDR1 and CDR2 sequences are SGHTA and FQGNSA. CDR3 size: 16 residues. The CDR3 nucleotides read TGTGCCAGCAGCTTAGTGGGGTGGAGCGGGGTAGAGACCCAGTACTTC. It yields the protein CASSLVGWSGVETQYF. Full variable domain (remainder filled in from reference TRBV7-2 and TRBJ2-5): GAGVSQSPSNKVTEKGKDVELRCDPISGHTALYWYRQSLGQGLEFLIYFQGNSAPDKSGLPSDRFSAERTGGSVSTLTIQRTQQEDSAVYLCASSLVGWSGVETQYFGPGTRLLVL.

This clone came up once. J is TRBJ1-2 and V is TRBV5-1, with D possibly being TRBD1 (5 bases). The CDR3 runs 16 residues. V dropped 0 bases and J dropped 4 bases, with 16 bases sitting between them. Germline loops: CDR1 SGHRS, CDR2 YFSETQ. Written as DNA, the CDR3 is TGCGCCAGCAGCTTGGCATCACTCAGGGCCACCTATGGCTACACCTTC. Its translation is CASSLASLRATYGYTF.

This clone was recorded once. The gene calls are TRBV5-4 and TRBJ2-4, with D unclear. Trimming took off 4 bases at V and 1 base at J, with 12 bases between the two ends. In germline, CDR1 is SGHNT, CDR2 YYREEE (reference sequence). The CDR3 covers 15 residues. The CDR3 here is CASSQRDVAKNIQYF. In DNA, the CDR3 is TGTGCCAGCAGCCAAAGGGATGTGGCCAAAAACATTCAGTACTTC.

This chain links TRBV7-2 with TRBJ1-1; perhaps TRBD1 as D (5 bases). There are 12 residues in the CDR3. Germline V gene sequence: CDR1 SGHTA, CDR2 FQGNSA. The ends were cut back, 3 bases at V and 5 bases at J, with 7 bases in the middle. Here the CDR3 reads CASSFQGTEAFF. In DNA, the CDR3 is TGTGCCAGCAGCTTTCAGGGAACTGAAGCTTTCTTT.